These T cell receptor beta chains were read from a single sample in a study of cytomegalovirus exposure and HLA in healthy donors. The table came from immunoSEQ multiplex PCR; TCRdb's copy has only in-frame clones and leaves some out. The sample has about 74,000 clones, 85% to 95% seen once. Sequencing used PBMCs. The receptors derive from a man in his late teens or twenties in good health and CMV-seropositive. Both conserved end residues are part of each CDR3. Each record gives: clone size, D gene, V gene, J gene, CDR3 protein, CDR3 DNA. A D gene is named only where the DNA matches it firmly. Some rows mark clone size as missing; the rest say once, few, many or name a class of expanded clone.

-	TRBD2	TRBV7-3	TRBJ2-1	CASSPRTSGRDFNEQFF	TGTGCCAGCAGCCCTCGGACTAGCGGGAGGGATTTTAATGAGCAGTTCTTC
-	-	TRBV5-6	TRBJ2-5	CASRTIREKTETQYF	TGTGCCAGCAGGACAATTAGGGAGAAAACAGAGACCCAGTACTTC
-	TRBD1	TRBV5-1	TRBJ2-2	CASSLAVRGQGELFF	TGCGCCAGCAGCTTGGCCGTCAGGGGGCAAGGGGAGCTGTTTTTT
-	-	TRBV5-6	TRBJ1-2	CASSLRGAGGDYGYTF	TGTGCCAGCAGCTTGAGAGGGGCCGGGGGGGACTATGGCTACACCTTC
-	-	TRBV2	TRBJ1-5	CASSGGGGRNQPQHF	TGTGCCAGCAGCGGAGGGGGGGGGAGAAATCAGCCCCAGCATTTT
once	TRBD2	TRBV14	TRBJ2-1	CASSQVPGGYNEQFF	TGTGCCAGCAGCCAAGTCCCGGGAGGGTATAATGAGCAGTTCTTC
-	TRBD1	TRBV6-5	TRBJ2-7	CASSRQGPSYEQYF	TGTGCCAGCAGCAGACAGGGACCCTCCTACGAGCAGTACTTC
-	TRBD1	TRBV30	TRBJ1-2	CAWIGQGAHKYGYTF	TGTGCCTGGATCGGCCAGGGGGCGCATAAGTATGGCTACACCTTC
-	-	TRBV27	TRBJ1-3	CASSPFGGKTGNTIYF	TGTGCCAGCAGTCCGTTCGGGGGAAAGACTGGAAACACCATATATTTT
-	-	TRBV7-3	TRBJ2-1	CASREDGSLVYEQFF	TGTGCCAGCAGGGAGGATGGATCATTGGTCTATGAGCAGTTCTTC
-	TRBD2	TRBV5-1	TRBJ2-2	CASSLASGSGGELFF	TGCGCCAGCAGCTTGGCTAGCGGGAGTGGCGGGGAGCTGTTTTTT
-	TRBD1	TRBV28	TRBJ1-2	CASSFSIRSTGGSYGYTF	TGTGCCAGCAGTTTCTCGATCCGATCGACAGGGGGCAGCTATGGCTACACCTTC
-	-	TRBV27	TRBJ2-2	CAARGGNTGELFF	TGTGCAGCGAGAGGGGGGAACACCGGGGAGCTGTTTTTT
-	TRBD1	TRBV5-1	TRBJ2-5	CASSLQGRETQYF	TGCGCCAGCAGTTTACAGGGGAGAGAGACCCAGTACTTC
-	TRBD1	TRBV6-5	TRBJ2-2	CASSRDRVTGELFF	TGTGCCAGCAGTCGGGACAGGGTGACCGGGGAGCTGTTTTTT
-	TRBD2	TRBV5-1	TRBJ2-7	CASSGTSSPYEQYF	TGCGCCAGCAGCGGGACTAGCAGCCCCTACGAGCAGTACTTC
-	TRBD1	TRBV30	TRBJ2-5	CAWSRGQGELETQYF	TGTGCCTGGAGCAGAGGACAGGGGGAACTAGAGACCCAGTACTTC
-	-	TRBV4-1	TRBJ2-1	CASSSIAVEQFF	TGCGCCAGCAGCAGCATAGCGGTTGAGCAGTTCTTC
-	TRBD1	TRBV28	TRBJ2-5	CASSSRGTGRETQYF	TGTGCCAGCAGTTCCCGCGGGACAGGGAGAGAGACCCAGTACTTC
-	TRBD2	TRBV7-3	TRBJ2-3	CASSYLAGVSDTQYF	TGTGCCAGCAGCTACTTAGCGGGAGTTTCGGATACGCAGTATTTT
-	TRBD2	TRBV5-4	TRBJ2-2	CASSLGLAGAGAGELFF	TGTGCCAGCAGCTTGGGGCTAGCGGGCGCCGGGGCCGGGGAGCTGTTTTTT
-	-	TRBV10-3	TRBJ2-1	CAISPSQSRFEQFF	TGTGCCATCAGCCCCTCCCAAAGCCGGTTTGAGCAGTTCTTC
-	TRBD2	TRBV27	TRBJ2-5	CASSPSPGLATAETQYF	TGTGCCAGCAGTCCGTCTCCGGGACTAGCTACGGCAGAGACCCAGTACTTC
-	-	TRBV5-4	TRBJ1-2	CASSLGQSNYGYTF	TGTGCCAGCAGCTTGGGGCAGTCTAACTATGGCTACACCTTC
-	TRBD1	TRBV6-4	TRBJ2-1	CASSDSGAGGYNEQFF	TGTGCCAGCAGTGACTCGGGGGCAGGGGGCTACAATGAGCAGTTCTTC
-	-	TRBV27	TRBJ2-1	CASSPTGWGRNEQFF	TGTGCCAGCAGTCCGACCGGCTGGGGGCGGAATGAGCAGTTCTTC
-	-	TRBV6-1	TRBJ2-3	CASSESKRALTDTQYF	TGTGCCAGCAGTGAATCTAAGCGGGCTCTCACAGATACGCAGTATTTT
-	TRBD1	TRBV19	TRBJ2-7	CASSSWGQGTGEQYF	TGTGCCAGTAGTAGCTGGGGACAGGGTACTGGGGAGCAGTACTTC
-	TRBD2	TRBV19	TRBJ2-3	CASSPQGGLERYF	TGTGCCAGTAGTCCCCAAGGGGGACTAGAGAGGTATTTT
-	TRBD1	TRBV27	TRBJ2-3	CASSQDRGADTQYF	TGTGCCAGCAGCCAGGACAGGGGGGCAGATACGCAGTATTTT
-	-	TRBV5-8	TRBJ2-3	CASSPRQPSTDTQYF	TGTGCCAGCAGCCCCCGACAACCTAGCACAGATACGCAGTATTTT
-	-	TRBV10-3	TRBJ2-5	CAISGQGNQETQYF	TGTGCCATCAGTGGCCAGGGAAACCAAGAGACCCAGTACTTC
-	-	TRBV5-8	TRBJ2-7	CASSLGDTGTYEQYF	TGTGCCAGCAGCTTGGGGGACACCGGAACCTACGAGCAGTACTTC
once	TRBD2	TRBV6-5	TRBJ2-7	CASSQREGDEQYF	TGTGCCAGCAGTCAACGGGAGGGAGACGAGCAGTACTTC
-	TRBD2	TRBV19	TRBJ2-2	CASSIGASGLNTGELFF	TGTGCCAGTAGTATTGGGGCTAGCGGGTTGAACACCGGGGAGCTGTTTTTT
-	-	TRBV19	TRBJ2-6	CASSSRTGKTSGVSGANVLTF	TGTGCCAGTAGTTCCAGGACAGGGAAGACTAGCGGAGTCTCTGGGGCCAACGTCCTGACTTTC
-	-	TRBV18	TRBJ2-7	CASSPRVVQGSHEQYF	TGTGCCAGCTCACCACGAGTTGTTCAGGGGTCCCACGAGCAGTACTTC
-	-	TRBV9	TRBJ2-3	CASSGGGSRPDTQYF	TGTGCCAGCAGTGGGGGCGGGAGTCGGCCAGATACGCAGTATTTT
-	-	TRBV4-1	TRBJ1-5	CASSHRRRDQPQHF	TGCGCCAGCAGCCATCGGCGGCGCGATCAGCCCCAGCATTTT
-	TRBD2	TRBV28	TRBJ2-5	CASSYLAGVGETQYF	TGTGCCAGCAGTTACCTAGCGGGAGTCGGGGAGACCCAGTACTTC
-	TRBD2	TRBV9	TRBJ2-5	CASSVSGSRETQYF	TGTGCCAGCAGCGTGAGCGGGAGCCGGGAGACCCAGTACTTC
-	-	TRBV28	TRBJ1-2	CASSFYRARGVYGYTF	TGTGCCAGCAGTTTCTACCGGGCCAGGGGCGTCTATGGCTACACCTTC
-	TRBD1	TRBV5-1	TRBJ2-7	CASRPPFRDRAYEQYF	TGCGCCAGCAGGCCGCCCTTCCGGGACAGGGCCTACGAGCAGTACTTC
-	TRBD2	TRBV11-2	TRBJ2-1	CASSPDPSGSYNEQFF	TGTGCCAGCAGCCCCGACCCTAGCGGGAGCTACAATGAGCAGTTCTTC
-	TRBD1	TRBV28	TRBJ2-2	CASRTGSDTGELFF	TGTGCCAGCAGGACAGGGTCCGACACCGGGGAGCTGTTTTTT